This T cell receptor (beta chain) was found in a study of response to subunit inactivated influenza vaccine. TCRdb re-analysed the RT-PCR reads in MiXCR, keeping a single row per CDR3 protein. The sample has hundreds of thousands of distinct CDR3 sequences, over 9.5% seen once. V lost 10 bases and J lost 5; bases outside the gene matches: 12. This CDR3 comprises 15 residues. In germline, CDR1 is MNHEY, CDR2 SMNVEV (reference sequence). This clonotype occurred a few times. The antigen remains unidentified. Study results and limitations: The authors put forward the suggestion that each seasonal influenza vaccination may bring in only a limited number of new T cells.

The chain has TRBV27 and TRBJ2-7, with 12 nucleotides matching TRBD2. The sequencing here drew on PBMCs from blood, taken on the day of vaccination. The TCR sequence derives from a man aged 45-65 years who received an inactivated influenza vaccine. DNA for the CDR3: TGTGCCACCAAACTAGCGGGGGGATCATGGGACGAGCAGTACTTC. Translating gives CATKLAGGSWDEQYF.